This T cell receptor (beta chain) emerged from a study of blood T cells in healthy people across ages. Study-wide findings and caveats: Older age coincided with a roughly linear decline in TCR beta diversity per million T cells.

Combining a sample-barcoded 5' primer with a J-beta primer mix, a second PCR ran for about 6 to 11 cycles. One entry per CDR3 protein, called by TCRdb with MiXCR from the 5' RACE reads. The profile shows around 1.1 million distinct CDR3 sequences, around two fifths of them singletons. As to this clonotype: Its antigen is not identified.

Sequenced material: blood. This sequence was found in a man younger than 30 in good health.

CDR3 loop: CSATGGFRGAPLHF. CDR3 nucleotide sequence: TGCAGTGCTACAGGGGGTTTCAGGGGCGCACCCCTCCACTTT. This sequence joins TRBV20-1 and TRBJ1-6, with TRBD1 matching over 7 bases. The junction had 11 bases not matched to a gene; V was cut back by 4 bases and J by 11 bases. Germline-derived CDR1 and CDR2 are DFQATT and SNEGSKA (reference sequence). CDR3 size: 14 residues.